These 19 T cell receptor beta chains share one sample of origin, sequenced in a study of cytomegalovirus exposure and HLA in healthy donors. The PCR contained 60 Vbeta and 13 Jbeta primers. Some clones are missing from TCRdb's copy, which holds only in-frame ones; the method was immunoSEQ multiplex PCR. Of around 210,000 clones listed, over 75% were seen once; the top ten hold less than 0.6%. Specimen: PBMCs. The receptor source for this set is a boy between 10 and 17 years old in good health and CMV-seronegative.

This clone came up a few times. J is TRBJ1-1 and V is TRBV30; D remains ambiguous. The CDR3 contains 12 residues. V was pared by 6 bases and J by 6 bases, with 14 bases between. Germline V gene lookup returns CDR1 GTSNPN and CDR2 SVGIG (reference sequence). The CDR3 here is CACLEMVSEAFF. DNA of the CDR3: TGTGCCTGCCTGGAGATGGTTTCTGAAGCTTTCTTT.

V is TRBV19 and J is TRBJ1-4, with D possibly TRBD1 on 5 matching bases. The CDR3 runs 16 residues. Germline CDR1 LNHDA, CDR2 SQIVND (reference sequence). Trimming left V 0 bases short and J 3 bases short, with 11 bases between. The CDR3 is CASSIDPTGSNEKLFF. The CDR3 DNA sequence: TGTGCCAGTAGTATAGATCCCACAGGATCTAATGAAAAACTGTTTTTT.

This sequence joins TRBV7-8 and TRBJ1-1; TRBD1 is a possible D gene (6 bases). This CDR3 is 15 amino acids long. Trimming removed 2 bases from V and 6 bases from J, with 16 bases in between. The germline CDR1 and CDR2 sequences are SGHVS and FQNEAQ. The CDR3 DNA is TGTGCCAGCAGCTTAATAGGGACACCCGAGGCTGAAGCTTTCTTT. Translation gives CASSLIGTPEAEAFF.

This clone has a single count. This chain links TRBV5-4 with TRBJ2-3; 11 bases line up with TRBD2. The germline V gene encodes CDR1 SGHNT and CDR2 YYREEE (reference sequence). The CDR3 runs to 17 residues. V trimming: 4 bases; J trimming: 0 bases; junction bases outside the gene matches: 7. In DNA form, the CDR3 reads TGTGCCAGCAGCGGGACTAGCGGACCTCATAGCACAGATACGCAGTATTTT. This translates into CASSGTSGPHSTDTQYF.

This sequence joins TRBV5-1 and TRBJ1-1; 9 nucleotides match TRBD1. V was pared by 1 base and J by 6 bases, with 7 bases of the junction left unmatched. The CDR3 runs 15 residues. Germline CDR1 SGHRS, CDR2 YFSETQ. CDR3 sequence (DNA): TGCGCCAGCAGCTTGATGGGGACAGGGACCTCTGAAGCTTTCTTT. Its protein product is CASSLMGTGTSEAFF.

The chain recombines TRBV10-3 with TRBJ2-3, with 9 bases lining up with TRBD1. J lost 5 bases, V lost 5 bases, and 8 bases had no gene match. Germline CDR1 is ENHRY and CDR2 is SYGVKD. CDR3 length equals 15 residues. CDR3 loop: CAISYPGQGLDTQYF. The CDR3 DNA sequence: TGTGCCATCAGTTACCCGGGACAGGGCTTAGATACGCAGTATTTT.

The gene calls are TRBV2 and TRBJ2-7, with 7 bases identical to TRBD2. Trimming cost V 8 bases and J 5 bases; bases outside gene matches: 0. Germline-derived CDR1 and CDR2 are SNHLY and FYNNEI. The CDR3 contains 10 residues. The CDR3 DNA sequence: TGTGCCAGCGGGAGGGACGAGCAGTACTTC. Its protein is CASGRDEQYF.

CDR3 sequence: CASSRSGSSTDTQYF. As DNA, the CDR3 is TGTGCCAGCAGCCGTAGCGGGAGCAGCACAGATACGCAGTATTTT. The rearrangement joins TRBV6-5 to TRBJ2-3, with 9 bases lining up with TRBD2. Germline CDR1 is MNHEY and CDR2 is SVGAGI. Unmatched junction bases numbered 4, after V lost 6 bases and J lost 0 bases. The CDR3 is made up of 15 amino acids.

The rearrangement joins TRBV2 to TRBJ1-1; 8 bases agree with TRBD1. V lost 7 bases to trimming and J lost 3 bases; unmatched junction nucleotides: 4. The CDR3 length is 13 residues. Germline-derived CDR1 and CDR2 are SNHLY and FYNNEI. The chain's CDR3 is CASTADRDTEAFF. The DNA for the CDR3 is TGTGCCAGCACCGCGGACAGGGACACTGAAGCTTTCTTT.

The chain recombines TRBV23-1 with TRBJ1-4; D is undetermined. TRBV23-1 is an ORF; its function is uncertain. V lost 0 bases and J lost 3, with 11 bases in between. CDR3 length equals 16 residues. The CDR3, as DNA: TGCGCCAGCAGTCAATCATTTCGTCACTCTAATGAAAAACTGTTTTTT. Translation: CASSQSFRHSNEKLFF.

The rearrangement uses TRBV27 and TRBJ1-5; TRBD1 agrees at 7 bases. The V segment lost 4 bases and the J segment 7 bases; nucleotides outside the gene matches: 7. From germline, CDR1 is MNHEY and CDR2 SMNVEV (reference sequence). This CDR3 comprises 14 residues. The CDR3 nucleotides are TGTGCCAGCAGTTCCAACACAGGGGCACAGCCCCAGCATTTT. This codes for CASSSNTGAQPQHF.

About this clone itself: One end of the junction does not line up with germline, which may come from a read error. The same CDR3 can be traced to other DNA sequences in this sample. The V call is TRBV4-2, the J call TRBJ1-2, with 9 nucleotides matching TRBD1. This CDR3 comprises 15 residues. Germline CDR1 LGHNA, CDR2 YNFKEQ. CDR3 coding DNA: TGTGCCAGCAGTCAAGGACAGGGGATAGGCTATGGCTACACCTTC. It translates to CASSQGQGIGYGYTF.

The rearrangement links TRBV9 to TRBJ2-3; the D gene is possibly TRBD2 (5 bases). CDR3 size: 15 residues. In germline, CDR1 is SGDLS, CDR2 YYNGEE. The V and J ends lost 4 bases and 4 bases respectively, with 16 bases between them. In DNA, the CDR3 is TGTGCCAGCAGCCTACACGCCGGGAATTCAGATACGCAGTATTTT. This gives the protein CASSLHAGNSDTQYF.

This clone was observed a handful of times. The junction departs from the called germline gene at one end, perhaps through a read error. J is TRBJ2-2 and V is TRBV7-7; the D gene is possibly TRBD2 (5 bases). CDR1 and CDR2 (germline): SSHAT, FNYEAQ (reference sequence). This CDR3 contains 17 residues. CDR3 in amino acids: CASSFLGSGANTGELFF. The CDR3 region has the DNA TGTGCTAGCAGCTTCCTAGGGAGCGGCGCGAACACCGGGGAGCTGTTTTTT. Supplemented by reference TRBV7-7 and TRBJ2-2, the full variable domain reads GAGVSQSPRYKVTKRGQDVTLRCDPISSHATLYWYQQALGQGPEFLTYFNYEAQPDKSGLPSDRFSAERPEGSISTLTIQRTEQRDSAMYRCASSFLGSGANTGELFFGEGSRLTVL.

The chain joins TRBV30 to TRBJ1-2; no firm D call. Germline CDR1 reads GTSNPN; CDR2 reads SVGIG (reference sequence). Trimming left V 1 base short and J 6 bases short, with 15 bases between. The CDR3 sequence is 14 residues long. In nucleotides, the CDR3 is TGTGCCTGGAGTGACGGACTCAAGAGCGATGGCTACACCTTC. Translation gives CAWSDGLKSDGYTF.

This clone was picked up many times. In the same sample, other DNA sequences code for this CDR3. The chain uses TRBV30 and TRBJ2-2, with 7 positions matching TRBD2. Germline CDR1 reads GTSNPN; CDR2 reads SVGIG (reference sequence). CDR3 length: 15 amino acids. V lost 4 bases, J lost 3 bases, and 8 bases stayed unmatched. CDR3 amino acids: CAWKRREGDTGELFF. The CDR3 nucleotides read TGTGCCTGGAAGCGTAGGGAGGGCGACACCGGGGAGCTGTTTTTT. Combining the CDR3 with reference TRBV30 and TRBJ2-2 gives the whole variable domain SQTIHQWPATLVQPVGSPLSLECTVEGTSNPNLYWYRQAAGRGLQLLFYSVGIGQISSEVPQNLSASRPQDRQFILSSKKLLLSDSGFYLCAWKRREGDTGELFFGEGSRLTVL.

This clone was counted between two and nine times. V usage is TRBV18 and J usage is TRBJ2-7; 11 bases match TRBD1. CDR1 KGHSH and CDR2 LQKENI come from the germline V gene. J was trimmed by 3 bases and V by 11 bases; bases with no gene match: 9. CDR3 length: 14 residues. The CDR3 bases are TGTGCCGTCGCAACCGGGACAGGGGGCTACGAGCAGTACTTC. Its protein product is CAVATGTGGYEQYF.

CDR3 residues: CASSEGLAPYEQYF. For the CDR3, the DNA is TGTGCCAGCAGTGAAGGACTAGCGCCCTACGAGCAGTACTTC. This chain connects TRBV27 to TRBJ2-7; 9 bases are a match to TRBD2. The CDR3 sequence is 14 residues long. Trimming took 5 bases from V and 2 from J; bases not matched to a gene: 4. Germline V lookup: CDR1 MNHEY, CDR2 SMNVEV (reference sequence).

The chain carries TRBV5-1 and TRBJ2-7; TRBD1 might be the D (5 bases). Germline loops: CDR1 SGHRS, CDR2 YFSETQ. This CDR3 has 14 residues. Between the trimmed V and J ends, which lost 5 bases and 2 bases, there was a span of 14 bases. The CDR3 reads CASSAGSGPYEQYF. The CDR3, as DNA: TGCGCCAGCAGTGCAGGGTCGGGCCCCTACGAGCAGTACTTC.